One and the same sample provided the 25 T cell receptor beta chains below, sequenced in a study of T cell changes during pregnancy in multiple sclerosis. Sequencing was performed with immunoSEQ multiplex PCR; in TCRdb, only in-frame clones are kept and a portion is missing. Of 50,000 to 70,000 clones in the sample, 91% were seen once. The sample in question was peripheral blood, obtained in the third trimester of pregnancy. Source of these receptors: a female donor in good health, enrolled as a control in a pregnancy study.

CDR3 residues: CAWRDPTGAAIGRRQYF. The CDR3 DNA sequence: TGTGCCTGGAGAGACCCTACAGGGGCTGCCATAGGCAGGCGGCAGTACTTC. The V gene is TRBV30, the J gene TRBJ2-7, with 7 bases fitting TRBD1. The CDR3 runs to 17 residues. Germline lookup yields CDR1 GTSNPN and CDR2 SVGIG (reference sequence). The V gene end was trimmed by 3 bases and the J gene end by 9 bases; junction bases not matched to a gene: 23.

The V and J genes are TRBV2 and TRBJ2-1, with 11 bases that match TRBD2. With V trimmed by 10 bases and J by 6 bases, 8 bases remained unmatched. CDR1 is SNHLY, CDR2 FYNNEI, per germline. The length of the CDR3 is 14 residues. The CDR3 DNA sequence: TGTGCCACCCCGACTAGCGGGAAGGGCAATGAGCAGTTCTTC. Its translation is CATPTSGKGNEQFF.

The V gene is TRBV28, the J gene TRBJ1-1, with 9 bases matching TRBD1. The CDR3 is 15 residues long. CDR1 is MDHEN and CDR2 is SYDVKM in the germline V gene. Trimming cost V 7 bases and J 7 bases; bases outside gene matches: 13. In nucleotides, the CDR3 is TGTGCCAGCAACCGACCGGGACAGGGTATTGGTGAAGCTTTCTTT. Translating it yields CASNRPGQGIGEAFF.

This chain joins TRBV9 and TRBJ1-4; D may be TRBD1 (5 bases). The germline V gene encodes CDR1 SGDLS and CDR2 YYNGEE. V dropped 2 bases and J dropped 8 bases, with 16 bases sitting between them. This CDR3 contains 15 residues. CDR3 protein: CASSVRGTPEEKLFF. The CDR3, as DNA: TGTGCCAGCAGCGTTCGGGGGACTCCTGAGGAAAAACTGTTTTTT.

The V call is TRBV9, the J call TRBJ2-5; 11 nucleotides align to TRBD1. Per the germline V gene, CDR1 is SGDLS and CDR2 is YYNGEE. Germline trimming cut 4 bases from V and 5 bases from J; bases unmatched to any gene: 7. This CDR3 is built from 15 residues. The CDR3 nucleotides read TGTGCCAGCAGCTTCCGGACAGGGGGCGCCGAGACCCAGTACTTC. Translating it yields CASSFRTGGAETQYF. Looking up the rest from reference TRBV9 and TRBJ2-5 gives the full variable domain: DSGVTQTPKHLITATGQRVTLRCSPRSGDLSVYWYQQSLDQGLQFLIQYYNGEERAKGNILERFSAQQFPDLHSELNLSSLELGDSALYFCASSFRTGGAETQYFGPGTRLLVL.

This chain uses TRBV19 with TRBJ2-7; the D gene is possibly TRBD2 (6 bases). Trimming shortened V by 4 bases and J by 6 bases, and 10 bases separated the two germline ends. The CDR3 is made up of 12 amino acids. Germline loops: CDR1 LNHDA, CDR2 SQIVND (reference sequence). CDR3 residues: CASSRGLSEQYF. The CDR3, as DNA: TGTGCCAGTAGTAGGGGACTTAGCGAGCAGTACTTC. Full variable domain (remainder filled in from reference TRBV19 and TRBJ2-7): DGGITQSPKYLFRKEGQNVTLSCEQNLNHDAMYWYRQDPGQGLRLIYYSQIVNDFQKGDIAEGYSVSREKKESFPLTVTSAQKNPTAFYLCASSRGLSEQYFGPGTRLTVT.

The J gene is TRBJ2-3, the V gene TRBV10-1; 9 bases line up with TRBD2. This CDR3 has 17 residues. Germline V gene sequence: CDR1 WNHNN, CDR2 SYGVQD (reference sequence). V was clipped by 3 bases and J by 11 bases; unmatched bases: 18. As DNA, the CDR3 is TGCGCCAGCAGTGATATGGAACGGGCGGGAGGGCCCCTCAAGCAGTATTTT. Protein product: CASSDMERAGGPLKQYF.

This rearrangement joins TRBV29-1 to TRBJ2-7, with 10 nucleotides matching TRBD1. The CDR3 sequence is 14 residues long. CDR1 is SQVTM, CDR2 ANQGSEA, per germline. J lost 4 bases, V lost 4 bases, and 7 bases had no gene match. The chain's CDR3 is CSVVRDRGRYEQYF. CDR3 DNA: TGCAGCGTTGTGAGGGACAGGGGAAGATACGAGCAGTACTTC.

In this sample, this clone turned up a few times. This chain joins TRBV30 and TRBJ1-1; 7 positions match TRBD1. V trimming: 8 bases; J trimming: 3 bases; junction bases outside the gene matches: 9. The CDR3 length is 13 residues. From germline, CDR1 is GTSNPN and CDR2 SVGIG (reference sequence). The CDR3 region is CAGETGFDTEAFF. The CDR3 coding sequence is TGTGCCGGGGAGACAGGGTTTGACACTGAAGCTTTCTTT.

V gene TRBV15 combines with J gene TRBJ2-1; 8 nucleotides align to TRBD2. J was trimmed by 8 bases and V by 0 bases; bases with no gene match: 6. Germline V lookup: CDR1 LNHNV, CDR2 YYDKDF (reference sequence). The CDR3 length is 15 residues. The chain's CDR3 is CATSRDPSGSDEQFF. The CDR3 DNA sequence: TGTGCCACCAGCAGAGATCCCAGCGGGAGTGATGAGCAGTTCTTC.

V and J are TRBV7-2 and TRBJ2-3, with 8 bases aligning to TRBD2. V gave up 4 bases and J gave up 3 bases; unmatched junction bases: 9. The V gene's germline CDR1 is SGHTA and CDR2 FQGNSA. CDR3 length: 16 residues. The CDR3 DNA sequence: TGTGCCAGCAGCTCCCTAGGGACTAGACTAACAGATACGCAGTATTTT. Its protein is CASSSLGTRLTDTQYF.

The CDR3 protein is CASSFTGVEQFF. The CDR3 bases are TGTGCCAGCAGCTTCACAGGGGTTGAGCAGTTCTTC. V and J are TRBV11-2 and TRBJ2-1; TRBD1 agrees at 7 bases. The CDR3 contains 12 residues. Germline V gene lookup returns CDR1 SGHAT and CDR2 FQNNGV. Losses at the gene ends were 3 bases for V and 9 bases for J; bases not matched to a gene: 2. Combining the CDR3 with reference TRBV11-2 and TRBJ2-1 gives the whole variable domain EAGVAQSPRYKIIEKRQSVAFWCNPISGHATLYWYQQILGQGPKLLIQFQNNGVVDDSQLPKDRFSAERLKGVDSTLKIQPAKLEDSAVYLCASSFTGVEQFFGPGTRLTVL.

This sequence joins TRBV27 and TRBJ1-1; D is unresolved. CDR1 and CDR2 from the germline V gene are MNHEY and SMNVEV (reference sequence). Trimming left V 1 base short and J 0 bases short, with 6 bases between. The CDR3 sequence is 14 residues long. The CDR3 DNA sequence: TGTGCCAGCAGTTTATACGGGGTGAACACTGAAGCTTTCTTT. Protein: CASSLYGVNTEAFF.

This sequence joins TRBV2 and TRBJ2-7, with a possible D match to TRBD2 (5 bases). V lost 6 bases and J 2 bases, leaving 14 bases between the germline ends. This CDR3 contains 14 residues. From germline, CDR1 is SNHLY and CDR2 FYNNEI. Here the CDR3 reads CASRDWGETYEQYF. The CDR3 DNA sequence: TGTGCCAGCAGGGACTGGGGAGAGACCTACGAGCAGTACTTC.

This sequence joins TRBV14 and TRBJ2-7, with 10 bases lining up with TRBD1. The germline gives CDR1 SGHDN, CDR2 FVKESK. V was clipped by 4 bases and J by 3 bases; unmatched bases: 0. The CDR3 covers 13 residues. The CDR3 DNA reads TGTGCCAGCAGCCGGACAGGGGGCTACGAGCAGTACTTC. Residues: CASSRTGGYEQYF.

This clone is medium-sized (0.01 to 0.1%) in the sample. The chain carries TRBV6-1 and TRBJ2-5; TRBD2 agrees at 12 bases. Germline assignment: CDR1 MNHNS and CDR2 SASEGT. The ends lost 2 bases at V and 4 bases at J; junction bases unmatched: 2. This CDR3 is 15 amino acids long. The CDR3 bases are TGTGCCAGCAGTGAACTAGCGGGGGGGCCAGAGACCCAGTACTTC. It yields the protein CASSELAGGPETQYF.

CDR3 amino acids: CASTGARGGNTDTQYF. DNA of the CDR3: TGTGCCAGTACCGGCGCCAGGGGAGGGAATACAGATACGCAGTATTTT. This chain uses TRBV19 with TRBJ2-3, with D maybe TRBD2 (7 bases). The V gene's germline CDR1 is LNHDA and CDR2 SQIVND (reference sequence). V dropped 7 bases and J dropped 3 bases, with 20 bases sitting between them. CDR3 size: 16 residues.

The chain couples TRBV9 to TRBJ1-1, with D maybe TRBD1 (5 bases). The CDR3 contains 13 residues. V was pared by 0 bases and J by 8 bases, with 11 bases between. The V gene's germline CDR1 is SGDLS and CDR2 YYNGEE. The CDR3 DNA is TGTGCCAGCAGCGTAGCCCCAGCAGGGGAAGCTTTCTTT. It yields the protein CASSVAPAGEAFF.

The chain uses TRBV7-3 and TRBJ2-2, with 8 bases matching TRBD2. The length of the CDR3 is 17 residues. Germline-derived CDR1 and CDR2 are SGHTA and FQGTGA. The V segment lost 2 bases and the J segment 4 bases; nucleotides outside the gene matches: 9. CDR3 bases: TGTGCCAGCAGCTTATCCTTTCGCGGGGGGCTCACCGGGGAGCTGTTTTTT. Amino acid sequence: CASSLSFRGGLTGELFF.

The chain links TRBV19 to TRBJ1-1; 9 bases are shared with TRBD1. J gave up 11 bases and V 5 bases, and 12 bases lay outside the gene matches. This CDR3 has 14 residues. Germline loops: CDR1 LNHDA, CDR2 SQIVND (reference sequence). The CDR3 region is CASSPDRGRLRAFF. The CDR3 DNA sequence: TGTGCCAGTAGTCCAGACAGGGGGAGGCTCAGGGCTTTCTTT. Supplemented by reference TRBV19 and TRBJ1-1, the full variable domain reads DGGITQSPKYLFRKEGQNVTLSCEQNLNHDAMYWYRQDPGQGLRLIYYSQIVNDFQKGDIAEGYSVSREKKESFPLTVTSAQKNPTAFYLCASSPDRGRLRAFFGQGTRLTVV.

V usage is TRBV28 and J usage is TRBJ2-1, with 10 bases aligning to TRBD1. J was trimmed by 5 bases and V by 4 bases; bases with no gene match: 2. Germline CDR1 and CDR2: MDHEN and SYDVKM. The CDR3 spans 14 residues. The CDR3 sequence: CASSWDRGDNEQFF. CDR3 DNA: TGTGCCAGCAGTTGGGACAGGGGCGACAATGAGCAGTTCTTC.

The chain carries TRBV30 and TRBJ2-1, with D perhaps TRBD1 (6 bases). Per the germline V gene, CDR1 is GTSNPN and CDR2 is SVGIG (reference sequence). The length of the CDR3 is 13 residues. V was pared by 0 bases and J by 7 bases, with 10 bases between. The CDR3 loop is CAWSVGQNNEQFF. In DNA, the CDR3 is TGTGCCTGGAGTGTCGGACAGAATAATGAGCAGTTCTTC.

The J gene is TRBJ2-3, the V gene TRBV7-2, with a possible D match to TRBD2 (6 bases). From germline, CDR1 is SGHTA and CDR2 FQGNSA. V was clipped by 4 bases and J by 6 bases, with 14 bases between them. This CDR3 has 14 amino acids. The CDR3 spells CASSSPSRGDTQYF. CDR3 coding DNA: TGTGCCAGCAGCTCCCCCTCCCGGGGGGATACGCAGTATTTT.

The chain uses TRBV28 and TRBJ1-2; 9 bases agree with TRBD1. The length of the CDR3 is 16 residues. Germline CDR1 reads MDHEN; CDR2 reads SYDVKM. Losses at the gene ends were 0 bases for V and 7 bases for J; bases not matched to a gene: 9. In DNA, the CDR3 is TGTGCCAGCAGTTTATGGACAGGGGGTGTCCCGGGTGGCTACACCTTC. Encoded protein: CASSLWTGGVPGGYTF.

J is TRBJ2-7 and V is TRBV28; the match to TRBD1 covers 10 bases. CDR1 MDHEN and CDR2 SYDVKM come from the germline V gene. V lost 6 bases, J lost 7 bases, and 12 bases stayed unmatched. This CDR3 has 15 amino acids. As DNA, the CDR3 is TGTGCCAGCAGGCCGAGGGGACAGGGGAGGAAAGAGCAGTACTTC. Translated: CASRPRGQGRKEQYF.